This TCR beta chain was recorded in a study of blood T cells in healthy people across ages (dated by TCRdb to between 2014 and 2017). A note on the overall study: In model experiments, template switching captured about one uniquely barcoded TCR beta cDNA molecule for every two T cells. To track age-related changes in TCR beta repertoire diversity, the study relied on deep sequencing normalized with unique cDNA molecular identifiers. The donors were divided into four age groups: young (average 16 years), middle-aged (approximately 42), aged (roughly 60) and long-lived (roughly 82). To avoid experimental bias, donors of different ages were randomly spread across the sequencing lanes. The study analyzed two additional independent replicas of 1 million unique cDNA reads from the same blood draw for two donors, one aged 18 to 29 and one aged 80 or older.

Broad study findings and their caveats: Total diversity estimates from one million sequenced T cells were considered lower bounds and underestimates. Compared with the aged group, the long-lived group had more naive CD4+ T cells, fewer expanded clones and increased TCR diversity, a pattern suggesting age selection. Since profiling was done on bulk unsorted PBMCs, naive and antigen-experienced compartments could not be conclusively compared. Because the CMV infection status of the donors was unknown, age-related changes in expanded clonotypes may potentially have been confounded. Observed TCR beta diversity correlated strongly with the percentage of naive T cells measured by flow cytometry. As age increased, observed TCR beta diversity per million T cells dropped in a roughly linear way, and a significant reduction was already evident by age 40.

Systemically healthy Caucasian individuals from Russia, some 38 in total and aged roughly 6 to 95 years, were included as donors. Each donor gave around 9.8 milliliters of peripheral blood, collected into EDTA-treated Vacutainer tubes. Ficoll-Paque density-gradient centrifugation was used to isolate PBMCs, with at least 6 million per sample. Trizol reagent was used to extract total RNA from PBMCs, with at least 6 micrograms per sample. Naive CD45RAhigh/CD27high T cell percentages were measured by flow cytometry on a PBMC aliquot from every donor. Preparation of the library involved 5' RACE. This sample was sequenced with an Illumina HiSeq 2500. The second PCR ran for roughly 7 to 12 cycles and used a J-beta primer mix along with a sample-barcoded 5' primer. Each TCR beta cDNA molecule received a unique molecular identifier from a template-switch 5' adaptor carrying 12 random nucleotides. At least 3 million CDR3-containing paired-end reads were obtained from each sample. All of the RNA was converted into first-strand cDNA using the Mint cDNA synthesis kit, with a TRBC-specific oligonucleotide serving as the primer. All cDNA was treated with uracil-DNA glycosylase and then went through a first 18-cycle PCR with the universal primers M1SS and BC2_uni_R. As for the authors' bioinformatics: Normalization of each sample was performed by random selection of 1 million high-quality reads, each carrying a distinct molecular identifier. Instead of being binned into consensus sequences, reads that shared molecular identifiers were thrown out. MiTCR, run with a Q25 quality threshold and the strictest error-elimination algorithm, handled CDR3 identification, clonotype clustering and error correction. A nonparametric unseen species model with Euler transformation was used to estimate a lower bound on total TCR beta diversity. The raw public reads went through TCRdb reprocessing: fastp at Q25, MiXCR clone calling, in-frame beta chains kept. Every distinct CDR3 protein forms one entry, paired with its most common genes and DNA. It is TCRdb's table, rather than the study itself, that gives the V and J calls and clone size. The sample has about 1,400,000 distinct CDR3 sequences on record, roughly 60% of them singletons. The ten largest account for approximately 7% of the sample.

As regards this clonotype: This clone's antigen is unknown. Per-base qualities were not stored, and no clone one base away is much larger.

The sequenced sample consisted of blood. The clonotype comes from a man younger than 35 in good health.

The CDR3 has the sequence CASSHTVAGGLSSYNEQFF. The sequenced DNA: TGTGCCAGCAGCCATACGGTAGCGGGGGGCCTGAGCTCCTACAATGAGCAGTTCTTC. Here the chain combines TRBV3-1 and TRBJ2-1, with TRBD2 identical over 10 junction bases. Reading from cysteine to phenylalanine, the CDR3 counts 19 amino acids. The read is trimmed to its CDR3 DNA, 57 bases read in frame from base 1. The germline V gene (reference sequence) provides CDR1 LGHDT and CDR2 YNNKEL. Compared with germline, V lacks 3 bases and J lacks 0 bases; bases without a gene match: 11.